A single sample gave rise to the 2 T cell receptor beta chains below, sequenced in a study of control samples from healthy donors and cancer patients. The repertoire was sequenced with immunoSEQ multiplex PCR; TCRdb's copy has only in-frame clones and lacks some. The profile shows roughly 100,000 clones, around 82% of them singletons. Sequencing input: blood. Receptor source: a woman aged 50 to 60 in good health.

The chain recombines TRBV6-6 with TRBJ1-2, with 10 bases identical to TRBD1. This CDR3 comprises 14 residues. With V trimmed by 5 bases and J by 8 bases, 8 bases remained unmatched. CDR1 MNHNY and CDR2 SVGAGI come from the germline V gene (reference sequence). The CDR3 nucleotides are TGTGCCAGCAGTCAACGACAGGGGGCCGGGGGCTACACCTTC. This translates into CASSQRQGAGGYTF.

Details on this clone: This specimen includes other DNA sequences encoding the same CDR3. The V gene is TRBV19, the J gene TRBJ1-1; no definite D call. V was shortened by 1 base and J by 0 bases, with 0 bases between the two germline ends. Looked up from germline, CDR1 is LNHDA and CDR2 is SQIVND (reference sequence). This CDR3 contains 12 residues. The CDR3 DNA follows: TGTGCCAGTAGTATAGTGAACACTGAAGCTTTCTTT. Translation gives CASSIVNTEAFF.